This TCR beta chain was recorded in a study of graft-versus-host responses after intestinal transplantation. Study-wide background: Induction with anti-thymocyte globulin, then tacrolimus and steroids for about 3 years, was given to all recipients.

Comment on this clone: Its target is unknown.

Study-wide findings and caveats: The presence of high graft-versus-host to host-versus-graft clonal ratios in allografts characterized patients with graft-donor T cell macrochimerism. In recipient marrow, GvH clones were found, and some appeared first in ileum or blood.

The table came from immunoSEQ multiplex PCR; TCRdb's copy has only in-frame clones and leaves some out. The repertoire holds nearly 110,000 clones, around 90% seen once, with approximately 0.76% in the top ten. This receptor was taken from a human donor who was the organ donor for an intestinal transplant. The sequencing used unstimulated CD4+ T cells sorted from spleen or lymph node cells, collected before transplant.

CDR3 in DNA: TGTGCCAGCTTGCGAAGGGGTAGGACAGATACGCAGTATTTT. Protein sequence: CASLRRGRTDTQYF. The chain joins TRBV28 to TRBJ2-3; possible D gene TRBD1, 5 bases. The CDR3 totals 14 residues. Germline V gene lookup returns CDR1 MDHEN and CDR2 SYDVKM. V lost 8 bases and J lost 3, with 15 bases in between. The full variable domain, rest sourced from reference TRBV28 and TRBJ2-3, is DVKVTQSSRYLVKRTGEKVFLECVQDMDHENMFWYRQDPGLGLRLIYFSYDVKMKEKGDIPEGYSVSREKKERFSLILESASTNQTSMYLCASLRRGRTDTQYFGPGTRLTVL.